The sequence of this T cell receptor (beta chain) was determined in a study of human thymus T cells. This CDR3 comprises 14 residues. From germline, CDR1 is SNHLY and CDR2 FYNNEI. Trimming cost V 6 bases and J 0 bases, with 11 bases left between them. Sequenced by immunoSEQ multiplex PCR; TCRdb stores in-frame clones only, minus some. The sample includes 55,000 to 70,000 clones, 94% seen only once; the top ten take less than 7%. Of note for this clone: What it binds is unknown.

Whole-study findings and limits: Gene usage (both V and J) appeared biased in thymic and blood repertoires.

This TCR derives from a boy under three years old with a congenital heart defect but otherwise immunologically healthy. The genes are TRBV2 and TRBJ1-1; TRBD1 is a possible D gene (6 bases). The material sequenced was blood. CDR3 protein: CASRQGFLNTEAFF. The DNA for the CDR3 is TGTGCCAGCAGACAGGGATTTTTGAACACTGAAGCTTTCTTT.